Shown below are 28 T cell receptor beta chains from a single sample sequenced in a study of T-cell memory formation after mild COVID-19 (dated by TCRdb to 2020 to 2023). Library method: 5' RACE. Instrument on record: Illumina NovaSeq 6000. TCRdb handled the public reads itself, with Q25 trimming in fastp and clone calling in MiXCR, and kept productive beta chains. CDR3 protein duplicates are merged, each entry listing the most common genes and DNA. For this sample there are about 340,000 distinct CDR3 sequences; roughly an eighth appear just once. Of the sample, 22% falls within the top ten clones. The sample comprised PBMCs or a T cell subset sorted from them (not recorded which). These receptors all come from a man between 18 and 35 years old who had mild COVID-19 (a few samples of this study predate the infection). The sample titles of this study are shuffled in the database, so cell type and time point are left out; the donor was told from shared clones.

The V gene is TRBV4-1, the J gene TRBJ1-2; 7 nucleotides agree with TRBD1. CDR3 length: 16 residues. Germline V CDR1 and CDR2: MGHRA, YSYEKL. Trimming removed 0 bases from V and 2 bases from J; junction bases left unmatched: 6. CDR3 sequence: CASSQDDRVENYGYTF. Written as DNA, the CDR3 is TGCGCCAGCAGCCAAGACGACAGGGTTGAAAACTATGGCTACACCTTC.

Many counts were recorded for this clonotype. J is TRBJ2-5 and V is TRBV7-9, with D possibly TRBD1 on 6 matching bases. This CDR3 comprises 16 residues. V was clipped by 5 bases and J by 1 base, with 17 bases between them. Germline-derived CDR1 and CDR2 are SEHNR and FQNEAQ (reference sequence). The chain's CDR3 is CASSRSQGSAQETQYF. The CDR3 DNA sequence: TGTGCCAGCAGCCGCTCACAGGGCAGCGCCCAAGAGACCCAGTACTTC.

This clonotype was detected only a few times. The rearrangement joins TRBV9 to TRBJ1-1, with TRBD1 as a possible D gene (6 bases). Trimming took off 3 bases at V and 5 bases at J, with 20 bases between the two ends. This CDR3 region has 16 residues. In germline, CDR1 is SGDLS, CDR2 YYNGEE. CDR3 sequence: CASSGRLTGLGTEAFF. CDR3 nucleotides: TGTGCCAGCAGCGGCCGCCTAACAGGGCTGGGGACTGAAGCTTTCTTT.

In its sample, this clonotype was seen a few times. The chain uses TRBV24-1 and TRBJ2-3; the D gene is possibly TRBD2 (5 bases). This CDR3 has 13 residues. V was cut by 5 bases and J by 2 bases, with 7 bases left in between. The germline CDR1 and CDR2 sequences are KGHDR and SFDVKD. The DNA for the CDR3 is TGTGCCACCAGTGGGCGGGCCACAGATACGCAGTATTTT. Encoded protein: CATSGRATDTQYF.

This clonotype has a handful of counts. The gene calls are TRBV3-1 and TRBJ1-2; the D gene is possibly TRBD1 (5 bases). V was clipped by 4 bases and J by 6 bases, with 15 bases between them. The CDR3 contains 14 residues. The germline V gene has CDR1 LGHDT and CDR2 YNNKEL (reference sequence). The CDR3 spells CASSRTGGDHGYTF. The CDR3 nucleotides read TGTGCCAGCAGCCGTACGGGGGGTGATCATGGCTACACCTTC.

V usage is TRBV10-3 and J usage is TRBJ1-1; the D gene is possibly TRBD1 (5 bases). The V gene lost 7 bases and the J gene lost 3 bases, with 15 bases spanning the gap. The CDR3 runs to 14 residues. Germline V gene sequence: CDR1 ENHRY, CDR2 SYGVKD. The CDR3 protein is CAITPHGGDTEAFF. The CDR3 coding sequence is TGTGCCATCACCCCGCACGGGGGTGACACTGAAGCTTTCTTT.

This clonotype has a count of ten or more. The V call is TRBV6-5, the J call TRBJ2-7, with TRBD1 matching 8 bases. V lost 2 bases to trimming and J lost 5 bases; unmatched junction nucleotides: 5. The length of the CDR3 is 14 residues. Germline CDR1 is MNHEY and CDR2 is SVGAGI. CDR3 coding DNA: TGTGCCAGCAGTTACATTCAGGGGGCCGACGAGCAGTACGTC. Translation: CASSYIQGADEQYV.

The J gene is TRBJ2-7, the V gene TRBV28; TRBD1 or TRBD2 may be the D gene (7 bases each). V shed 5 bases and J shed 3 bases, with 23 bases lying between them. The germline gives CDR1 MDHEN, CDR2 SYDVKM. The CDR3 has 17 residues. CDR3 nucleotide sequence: TGTGCCAGCAGTCCCCCAGGCAGGGGGGGAGGGATCTACGAGCAGTACGTC. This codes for CASSPPGRGGGIYEQYV.

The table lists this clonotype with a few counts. In DNA form, the CDR3 reads TGTGCCAGCAGCTCCGGACCCCCGACGCAGTACTTC. It yields the protein CASSSGPPTQYF. V is TRBV7-2 and J is TRBJ2-7, with D unresolved. Germline V gene data show CDR1 as SGHTA and CDR2 as FQGNSA. V lost 4 bases, J lost 9 bases, and 13 bases lay in between. This CDR3 is built from 12 residues.

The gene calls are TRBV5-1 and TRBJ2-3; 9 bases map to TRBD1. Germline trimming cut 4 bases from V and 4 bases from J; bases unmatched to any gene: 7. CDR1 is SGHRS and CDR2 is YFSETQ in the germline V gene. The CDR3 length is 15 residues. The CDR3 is CASSRGQGASDTQYF. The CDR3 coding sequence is TGCGCCAGCAGCAGGGGACAGGGTGCGTCAGATACGCAGTATTTT. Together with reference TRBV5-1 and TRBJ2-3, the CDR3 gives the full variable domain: KAGVTQTPRYLIKTRGQQVTLSCSPISGHRSVSWYQQTPGQGLQFLFEYFSETQRNKGNFPGRFSGRQFSNSRSEMNVSTLELGDSALYLCASSRGQGASDTQYFGPGTRLTVL.

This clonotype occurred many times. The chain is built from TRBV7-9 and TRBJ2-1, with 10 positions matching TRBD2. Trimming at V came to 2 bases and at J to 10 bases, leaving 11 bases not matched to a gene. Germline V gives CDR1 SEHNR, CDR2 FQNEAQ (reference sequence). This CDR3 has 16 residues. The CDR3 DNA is TGTGCCAGCAGCTTACGAGGGAGCGGGGGGGCCCGAGAGCAGTTCTTC. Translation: CASSLRGSGGAREQFF.

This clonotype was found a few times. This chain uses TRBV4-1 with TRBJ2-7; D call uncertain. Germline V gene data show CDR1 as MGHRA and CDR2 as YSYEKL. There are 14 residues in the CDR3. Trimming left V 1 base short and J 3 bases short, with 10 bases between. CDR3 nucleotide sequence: TGCGCCAGCAGCCAAGCCCCGACAAGCTACGAGCAGTACGTC. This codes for CASSQAPTSYEQYV.

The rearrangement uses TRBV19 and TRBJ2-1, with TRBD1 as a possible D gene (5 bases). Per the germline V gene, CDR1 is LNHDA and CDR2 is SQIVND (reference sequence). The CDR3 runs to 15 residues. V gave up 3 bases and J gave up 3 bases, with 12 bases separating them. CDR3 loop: CASSMGQGHYNEQFF. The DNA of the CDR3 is TGTGCCAGTAGTATGGGTCAGGGCCACTACAATGAGCAGTTCTTC.

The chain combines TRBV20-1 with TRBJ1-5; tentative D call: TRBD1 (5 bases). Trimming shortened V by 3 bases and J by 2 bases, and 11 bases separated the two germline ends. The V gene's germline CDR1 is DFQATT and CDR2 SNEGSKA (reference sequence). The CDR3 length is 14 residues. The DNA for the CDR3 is TGCAGTGCTAGCCGGGACGGCCGCAATCAGCCCCAGCATTTT. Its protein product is CSASRDGRNQPQHF.

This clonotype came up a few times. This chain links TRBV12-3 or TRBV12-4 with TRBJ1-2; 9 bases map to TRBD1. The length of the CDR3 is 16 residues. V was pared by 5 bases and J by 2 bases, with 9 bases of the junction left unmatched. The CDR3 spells CASSPGTGFRNYGYTF. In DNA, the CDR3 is TGTGCCAGCAGTCCCGGGACAGGGTTTAGAAACTATGGCTACACCTTC.

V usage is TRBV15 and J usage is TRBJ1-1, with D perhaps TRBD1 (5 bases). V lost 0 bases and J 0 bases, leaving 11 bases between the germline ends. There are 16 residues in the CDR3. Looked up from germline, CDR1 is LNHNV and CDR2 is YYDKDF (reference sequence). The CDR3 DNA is TGTGCCACCAGCAGAGATCGGGGGGAACTGAACACTGAAGCTTTCTTT. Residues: CATSRDRGELNTEAFF.

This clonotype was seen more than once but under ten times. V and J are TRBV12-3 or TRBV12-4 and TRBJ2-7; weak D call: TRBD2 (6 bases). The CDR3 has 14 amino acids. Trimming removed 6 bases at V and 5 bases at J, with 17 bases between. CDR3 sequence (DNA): TGTGCCAGCAGCGGAGTGGGGGGTTTAGACGAGCAGTACTTC. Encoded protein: CASSGVGGLDEQYF.

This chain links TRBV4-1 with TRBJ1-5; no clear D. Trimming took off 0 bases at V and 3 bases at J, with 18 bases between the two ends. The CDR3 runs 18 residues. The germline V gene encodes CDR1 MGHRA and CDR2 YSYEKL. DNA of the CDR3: TGCGCCAGCAGCCAAGAACAACCCAAGTTCGTCCTCAATCAGCCCCAGCATTTT. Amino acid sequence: CASSQEQPKFVLNQPQHF.

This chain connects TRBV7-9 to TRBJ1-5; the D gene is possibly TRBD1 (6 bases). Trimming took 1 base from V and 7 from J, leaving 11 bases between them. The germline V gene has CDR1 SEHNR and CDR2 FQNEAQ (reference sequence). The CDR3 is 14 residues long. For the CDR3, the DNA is TGTGCCAGCAGCTTAGGTCCCGACAGGCAGCCCCAGCATTTT. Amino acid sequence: CASSLGPDRQPQHF. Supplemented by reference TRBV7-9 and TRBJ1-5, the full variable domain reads DTGVSQNPRHKITKRGQNVTFRCDPISEHNRLYWYRQTLGQGPEFLTYFQNEAQLEKSRLLSDRFSAERPKGSFSTLEIQRTEQGDSAMYLCASSLGPDRQPQHFGDGTRLSIL.

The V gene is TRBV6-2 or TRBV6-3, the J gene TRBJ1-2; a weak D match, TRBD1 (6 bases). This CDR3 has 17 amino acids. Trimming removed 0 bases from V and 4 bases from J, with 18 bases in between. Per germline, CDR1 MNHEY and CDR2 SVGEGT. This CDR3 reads CASSYSPLRQDRYGYTF. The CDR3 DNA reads TGTGCCAGCAGTTACTCCCCTTTACGACAGGACCGCTATGGCTACACCTTC.

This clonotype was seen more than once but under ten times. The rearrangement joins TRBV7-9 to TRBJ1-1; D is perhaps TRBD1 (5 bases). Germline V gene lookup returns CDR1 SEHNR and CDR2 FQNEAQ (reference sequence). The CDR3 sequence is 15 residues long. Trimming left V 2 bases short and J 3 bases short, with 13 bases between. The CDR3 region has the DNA TGTGCCAGCAGCTTATCGTTTGGGACGGACACTGAAGCTTTCTTT. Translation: CASSLSFGTDTEAFF.

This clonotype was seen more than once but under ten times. The CDR3 DNA sequence: TGTGCCTGGAGGGACTTAGAGATCTATGGCTACACCTTC. Translation gives CAWRDLEIYGYTF. The chain has TRBV30 and TRBJ1-2; no reliable D call. Germline V gives CDR1 GTSNPN, CDR2 SVGIG (reference sequence). This CDR3 is 13 amino acids long. V lost 3 bases and J 4 bases, leaving 12 bases between the germline ends. Drawing the rest from reference TRBV30 and TRBJ1-2, the complete variable domain is SQTIHQWPATLVQPVGSPLSLECTVEGTSNPNLYWYRQAAGRGLQLLFYSVGIGQISSEVPQNLSASRPQDRQFILSSKKLLLSDSGFYLCAWRDLEIYGYTFGSGTRLTVV.

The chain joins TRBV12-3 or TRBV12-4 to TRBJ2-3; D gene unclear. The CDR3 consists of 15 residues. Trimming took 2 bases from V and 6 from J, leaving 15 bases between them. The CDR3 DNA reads TGTGCCAGCAGTTTATCGCTGAACCGACGCGATACGCAGTATTTT. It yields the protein CASSLSLNRRDTQYF.

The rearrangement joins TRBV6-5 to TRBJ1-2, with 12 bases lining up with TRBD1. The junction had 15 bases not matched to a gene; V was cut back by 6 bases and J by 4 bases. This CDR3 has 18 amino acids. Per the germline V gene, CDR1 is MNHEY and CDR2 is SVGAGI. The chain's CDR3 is CASSKGGQGARPLYGYTF. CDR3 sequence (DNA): TGTGCCAGCAGCAAGGGGGGACAGGGGGCGCGTCCCCTCTATGGCTACACCTTC.

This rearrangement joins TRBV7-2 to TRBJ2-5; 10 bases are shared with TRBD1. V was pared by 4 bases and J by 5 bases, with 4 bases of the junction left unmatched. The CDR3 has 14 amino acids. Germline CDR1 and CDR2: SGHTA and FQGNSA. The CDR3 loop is CASSWGQGSETQYF. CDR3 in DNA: TGTGCCAGCAGCTGGGGACAGGGGAGTGAGACCCAGTACTTC. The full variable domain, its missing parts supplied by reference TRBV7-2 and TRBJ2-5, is GAGVSQSPSNKVTEKGKDVELRCDPISGHTALYWYRQSLGQGLEFLIYFQGNSAPDKSGLPSDRFSAERTGGSVSTLTIQRTQQEDSAVYLCASSWGQGSETQYFGPGTRLLVL.

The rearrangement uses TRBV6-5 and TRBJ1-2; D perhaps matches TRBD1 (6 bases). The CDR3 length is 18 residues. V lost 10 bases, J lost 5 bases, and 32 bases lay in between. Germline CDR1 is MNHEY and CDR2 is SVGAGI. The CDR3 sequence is CATRQRLSRGPGQYGYTF. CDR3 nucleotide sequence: TGTGCCACCAGACAACGGTTAAGTAGGGGTCCTGGACAGTATGGCTACACCTTC.

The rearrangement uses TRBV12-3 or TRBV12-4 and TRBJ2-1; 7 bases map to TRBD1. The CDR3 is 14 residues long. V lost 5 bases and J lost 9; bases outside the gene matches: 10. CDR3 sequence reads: CASSPDRVSGEQFF. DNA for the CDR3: TGTGCCAGCAGTCCAGACAGGGTCTCCGGTGAGCAGTTCTTC.

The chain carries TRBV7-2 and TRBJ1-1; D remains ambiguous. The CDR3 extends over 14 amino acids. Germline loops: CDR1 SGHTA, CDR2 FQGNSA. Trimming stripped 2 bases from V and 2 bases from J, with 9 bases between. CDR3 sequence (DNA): TGTGCCAGCAGCTTAAACAGCCAAAACACTGAAGCTTTCTTT. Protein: CASSLNSQNTEAFF.